These T cell receptor beta chains were read from a single sample in a study of cytomegalovirus exposure and HLA in healthy donors. TCRdb's table, derived via immunoSEQ multiplex PCR, lists solely in-frame clones and lacks some. The table records about 140,000 clones, roughly 80% of them present only once. Sequencing was done on a sample of PBMCs. These receptor sequences come from a middle-aged man in good health and CMV-seropositive. CDR3s include the opening cysteine and the closing phenylalanine or tryptophan. D genes are given only for firm matches. A row's size may be missing; if present it is once, few, many or a size class.

J | size | V | D | DNA | CDR3
TRBJ2-7 | - | TRBV5-1 | TRBD2 | TGCGCCAGCAGCTTAAGCAACCCGGGAGGAGTTTACGAGCAGTACTTC | CASSLSNPGGVYEQYF
TRBJ1-4 | - | TRBV7-9 | TRBD1 | TGTGCCAGCAGTTGGACAGGGGACGAAAAACTGTTTTTT | CASSWTGDEKLFF
TRBJ2-5 | - | TRBV4-3 | TRBD1 | TGCGCCAGCAGCCGCGCCCCCGGGACAGAAGAGACCCAGTACTTC | CASSRAPGTEETQYF
TRBJ1-2 | - | TRBV5-4 | TRBD1 | TGTGCCAGCAGCTTGCCCGGGACAGGGGTGGGTGGCTACACCTTC | CASSLPGTGVGGYTF
TRBJ2-1 | - | TRBV5-1 | - | TGCGCCAGCAGCTCAACAGGTTACAATGAGCAGTTCTTC | CASSSTGYNEQFF
TRBJ1-1 | - | TRBV11-2 | - | TGTGCCAGCAGCTACTACGGGGGGAGCACTGAAGCTTTCTTT | CASSYYGGSTEAFF
TRBJ1-1 | - | TRBV6-6 | - | TGTGCCAGCATAAACCTCGACAACCTGAACACTGAAGCTTTCTTT | CASINLDNLNTEAFF
TRBJ2-2 | - | TRBV5-1 | - | TGCGCCAGCAGCCCTCGGAGGACTACGAGCACCGGGGAGCTGTTTTTT | CASSPRRTTSTGELFF
TRBJ2-7 | - | TRBV30 | TRBD1 | TGTGCCTGGAGTTCTAAACAGGGGGTCCCCTACGAGCAGTACTTC | CAWSSKQGVPYEQYF
TRBJ1-4 | - | TRBV4-1 | TRBD1 | TGCGCCAGCAGCCAAATGCCCGACAGGGGAGAGGAAAAACTGTTTTTT | CASSQMPDRGEEKLFF
TRBJ1-2 | - | TRBV13 | - | TGTGCCAGCAGCCCAGGGATCCATGGCTACACCTTC | CASSPGIHGYTF
TRBJ2-7 | - | TRBV18 | - | TGTGCCAGCTCACCATTGAATGGCGGGACCTACGAGCAGTACTTC | CASSPLNGGTYEQYF
TRBJ2-5 | few | TRBV9 | - | TGTGCCAGCAGCGTAGGCCAGGCTAAAGAGACCCAGTACTTC | CASSVGQAKETQYF
TRBJ2-7 | few | TRBV7-9 | - | TGTGCCAGCAGCTCGGGAACGTCCTACGAGCAGTACTTC | CASSSGTSYEQYF
TRBJ2-5 | once | TRBV19 | TRBD2 | TGTGCCAGTAGTAGGGGACTAGCGGGAGAAGAGACCCAGTACTTC | CASSRGLAGEETQYF